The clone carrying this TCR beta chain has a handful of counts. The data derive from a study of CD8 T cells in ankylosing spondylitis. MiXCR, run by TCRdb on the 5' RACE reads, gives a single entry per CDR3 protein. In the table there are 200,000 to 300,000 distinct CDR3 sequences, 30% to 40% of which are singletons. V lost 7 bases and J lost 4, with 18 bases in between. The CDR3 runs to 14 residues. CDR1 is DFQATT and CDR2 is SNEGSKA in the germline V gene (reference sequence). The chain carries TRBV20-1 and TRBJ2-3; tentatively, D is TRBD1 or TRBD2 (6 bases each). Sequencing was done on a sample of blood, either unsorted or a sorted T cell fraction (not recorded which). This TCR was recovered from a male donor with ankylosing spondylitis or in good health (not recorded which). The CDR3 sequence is CSGKKEGGSDTQYF. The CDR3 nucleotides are TGCAGTGGGAAAAAGGAGGGGGGCTCAGATACGCAGTATTTT.